This passage covers 14 T cell receptor beta chains from one sample sequenced in a study of shared clonotypes between healthy human individuals. Produced via immunoSEQ multiplex PCR; TCRdb's table is partial and in-frame only. The profile shows hundreds of thousands of clones, about 74% of them singletons. Sequences were obtained from memory CD4+ T cells sorted from blood. Noted subset: CD45RA-negative fraction. These receptors came from a man aged 25 to 40 in good health.

The chain combines TRBV10-3 with TRBJ1-2; no reliable D call. V lost 0 bases and J 0 bases, leaving 8 bases between the germline ends. The CDR3 sequence is 15 residues long. Germline assignment: CDR1 ENHRY and CDR2 SYGVKD. This CDR3 is CAISESLVANYGYTF. The CDR3 DNA is TGTGCCATCAGTGAGTCGCTCGTAGCTAACTATGGCTACACCTTC.

The V call is TRBV19, the J call TRBJ1-2, with D possibly matching TRBD1 (5 bases). The CDR3 length is 12 residues. CDR1 is LNHDA, CDR2 SQIVND, per germline (reference sequence). V was shortened by 11 bases and J by 4 bases, with 14 bases between the two germline ends. The CDR3 reads CAARGYAYGYTF. As DNA, the CDR3 is TGTGCCGCCCGGGGGTATGCCTATGGCTACACCTTC. The whole variable domain, remainder taken from reference TRBV19 and TRBJ1-2, is DGGITQSPKYLFRKEGQNVTLSCEQNLNHDAMYWYRQDPGQGLRLIYYSQIVNDFQKGDIAEGYSVSREKKESFPLTVTSAQKNPTAFYLCAARGYAYGYTFGSGTRLTVV.

This chain joins TRBV28 and TRBJ1-2; D possibly corresponds to TRBD1 (6 bases). Deletions cut 2 bases from V and 4 bases from J, with 11 bases between. This CDR3 has 14 amino acids. CDR1 and CDR2 (germline): MDHEN, SYDVKM. CDR3 protein: CASSLGGAPYGYTF. In DNA form, the CDR3 reads TGTGCCAGCAGTTTAGGGGGGGCCCCCTATGGCTACACCTTC.

The V call is TRBV2, the J call TRBJ2-5; D not certain. V gave up 6 bases and J gave up 5 bases, with 10 bases separating them. The CDR3 sequence is 12 residues long. The germline V gene has CDR1 SNHLY and CDR2 FYNNEI. The CDR3 reads CASRSNDETQYF. CDR3 DNA: TGTGCCAGCAGGTCTAATGATGAGACCCAGTACTTC.

The chain combines TRBV28 with TRBJ1-1; possibly TRBD1 for D (6 bases). The germline gives CDR1 MDHEN, CDR2 SYDVKM. The germline V and J ends were trimmed by 3 bases and 1 base, with 18 bases remaining between them. The CDR3 runs 17 residues. CDR3 nucleotides: TGTGCCAGCAGTTTGCTAGGGGGAGTGAGGGCGAACACTGAAGCTTTCTTT. Translating it yields CASSLLGGVRANTEAFF.

The chain employs TRBV12-2 and TRBJ1-5; no DNA check was done on the table's D call, TRBD1. TRBV12-2 has pseudogene status. The CDR3 is made up of 20 amino acids. CDR3 residues: CASRPGEGRGPIYSNQPQHF. The CDR3, as DNA: TGTGCAAGTCGTCCCGGCGAGGGCAGGGGCCCAATCTATAGCAATCAGCCCCAGCATTTT.

The chain joins TRBV29-1 to TRBJ2-3; D remains ambiguous. In germline, CDR1 is SQVTM, CDR2 ANQGSEA. CDR3 length: 14 residues. Trimming cost V 4 bases and J 2 bases, with 13 bases left between them. The CDR3 sequence is CSVGTRRLTDTQYF. CDR3 DNA sequence: TGCAGCGTTGGGACGCGGAGACTCACAGATACGCAGTATTTT.

Only one count was recorded for this clone. This chain joins TRBV6-6 and TRBJ1-5; no reliable D call. The length of the CDR3 is 15 residues. The germline V and J ends were trimmed by 4 bases and 0 bases, with 10 bases remaining between them. Per the germline V gene, CDR1 is MNHNY and CDR2 is SVGAGI (reference sequence). CDR3 nucleotide sequence: TGTGCCAGCAGTTCCCGACCCTATAGCAATCAGCCCCAGCATTTT. Protein: CASSSRPYSNQPQHF.

As concerns this clone: At the DNA level, this CDR3 is encoded by other sequences in the same sample as well. The rearrangement joins TRBV2 to TRBJ1-5; D gene uncertain. From germline, CDR1 is SNHLY and CDR2 FYNNEI. This CDR3 contains 13 residues. Trimming removed 3 bases from V and 2 bases from J, with 5 bases in between. This chain's CDR3 is CASSEGGNQPQHF. The CDR3 nucleotides read TGTGCCAGCAGTGAGGGAGGCAATCAGCCCCAGCATTTT.

This clone turned up a few times. V usage is TRBV19 and J usage is TRBJ2-1; 8 nucleotides agree with TRBD2. Trimming removed 4 bases from V and 8 bases from J; junction bases left unmatched: 10. CDR1 is LNHDA and CDR2 is SQIVND in the germline V gene (reference sequence). This CDR3 is 15 amino acids long. As DNA, the CDR3 is TGTGCCAGTAGTACTACCGGGACTAGAGTCCATGAGCAGTTCTTC. This gives the protein CASSTTGTRVHEQFF.

This clone showed up just a few times. The chain employs TRBV13 and TRBJ2-5; D possibly corresponds to TRBD2 (6 bases). The CDR3 runs 14 residues. CDR1 and CDR2 from the germline V gene are PRHDT and FYEKMQ (reference sequence). V was trimmed by 5 bases and J by 5 bases, leaving 15 bases between them. CDR3 in amino acids: CASSVRRAGETQYF. The DNA of the CDR3 is TGTGCCAGCAGCGTAAGGAGGGCCGGCGAGACCCAGTACTTC.

The V call is TRBV7-9, the J call TRBJ2-2; D unclear. The germline V and J ends were trimmed by 5 bases and 5 bases, with 24 bases remaining between them. Germline V CDR1 and CDR2: SEHNR, FQNEAQ (reference sequence). This CDR3 comprises 18 residues. As DNA, the CDR3 is TGTGCCAGCAGCCCCCCCGGGCTAGTGGGATCTATGACCGGGGAGCTGTTTTTT. Encoded protein: CASSPPGLVGSMTGELFF.

The chain has TRBV7-2 and TRBJ1-4, with D tentatively TRBD1 (5 bases). CDR3 length equals 14 residues. The V end lost 6 bases, the J end lost 5 bases, and 13 bases lay between the germline ends. The germline gives CDR1 SGHTA, CDR2 FQGNSA. The CDR3, as DNA: TGTGCCAGCAGACTCGACAGAGTAAATGAAAAACTGTTTTTT. It encodes CASRLDRVNEKLFF.

The chain employs TRBV11-2 and TRBJ1-6; D possibly corresponds to TRBD1 (5 bases). The CDR3 spans 13 residues. Germline CDR1 reads SGHAT; CDR2 reads FQNNGV. Trimming removed 1 base at V and 11 bases at J, with 9 bases between. CDR3 nucleotide sequence: TGTGCCAGCAGCTTAGGGGGACGGACACCCCTCCACTTT. It is translated as CASSLGGRTPLHF.